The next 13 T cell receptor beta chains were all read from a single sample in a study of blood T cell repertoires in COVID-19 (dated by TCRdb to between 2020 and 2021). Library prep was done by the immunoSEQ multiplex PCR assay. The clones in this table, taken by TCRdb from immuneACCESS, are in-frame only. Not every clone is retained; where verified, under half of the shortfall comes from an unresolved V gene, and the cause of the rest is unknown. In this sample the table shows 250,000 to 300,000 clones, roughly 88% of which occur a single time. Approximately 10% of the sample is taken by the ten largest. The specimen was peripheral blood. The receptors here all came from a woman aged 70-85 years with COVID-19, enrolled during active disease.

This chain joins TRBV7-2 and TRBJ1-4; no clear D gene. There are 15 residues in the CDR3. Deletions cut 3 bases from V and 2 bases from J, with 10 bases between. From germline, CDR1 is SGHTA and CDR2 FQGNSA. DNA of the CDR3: TGTGCCAGCAGCTTTGAGGGTGGCACTAATGAAAAACTGTTTTTT. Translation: CASSFEGGTNEKLFF.

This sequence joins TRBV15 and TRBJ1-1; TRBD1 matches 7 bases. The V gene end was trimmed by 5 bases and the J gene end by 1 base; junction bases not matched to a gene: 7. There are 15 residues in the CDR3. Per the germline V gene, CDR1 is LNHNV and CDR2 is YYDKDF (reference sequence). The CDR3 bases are TGTGCCACCAGCCCACGGGACAGTGGGAACACTGAAGCTTTCTTT. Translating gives CATSPRDSGNTEAFF.

CDR3 DNA: TGTGCCAGCAGTCTTAGCGGGAGACTCTACGAGCAGTACTTC. Its translation: CASSLSGRLYEQYF. V gene TRBV28 combines with J gene TRBJ2-7; TRBD2 matches 9 bases. CDR1 is MDHEN and CDR2 is SYDVKM in the germline V gene. The CDR3 runs to 14 residues. V dropped 5 bases and J dropped 3; count of bases not matched to a gene: 5.

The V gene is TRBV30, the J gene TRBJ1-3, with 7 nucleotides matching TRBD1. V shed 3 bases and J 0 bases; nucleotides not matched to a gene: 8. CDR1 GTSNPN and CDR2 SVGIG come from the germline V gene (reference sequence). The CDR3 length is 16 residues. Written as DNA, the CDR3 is TGTGCCTGGAGCGGAGGGGGCTCGGCCTCTGGAAACACCATATATTTT. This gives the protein CAWSGGGSASGNTIYF.

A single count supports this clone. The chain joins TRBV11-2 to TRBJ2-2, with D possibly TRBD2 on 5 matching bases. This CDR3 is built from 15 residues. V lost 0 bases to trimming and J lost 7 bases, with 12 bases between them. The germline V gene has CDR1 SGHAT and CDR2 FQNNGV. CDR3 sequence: CASSLDEARGGELFF. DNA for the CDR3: TGTGCCAGCAGCTTAGACGAGGCCCGGGGCGGGGAGCTGTTTTTT.

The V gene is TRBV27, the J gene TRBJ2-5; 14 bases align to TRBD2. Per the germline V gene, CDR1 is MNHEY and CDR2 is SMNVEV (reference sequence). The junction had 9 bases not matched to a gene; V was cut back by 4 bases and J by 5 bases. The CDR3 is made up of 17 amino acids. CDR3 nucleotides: TGTGCCAGCAGTTCAATGGGACTAGCGGGAGAGGGTGAGACCCAGTACTTC. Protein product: CASSSMGLAGEGETQYF.

CDR3 protein: CASSLGTQFNYGYTF. CDR3 DNA sequence: TGTGCCAGCAGCTTGGGCACACAGTTTAACTATGGCTACACCTTC. The chain carries TRBV5-6 and TRBJ1-2, with D unresolved. V lost 0 bases, J lost 1 base, and 10 bases lay in between. Germline V gene sequence: CDR1 SGHDT, CDR2 YYEEEE. This CDR3 comprises 15 residues.

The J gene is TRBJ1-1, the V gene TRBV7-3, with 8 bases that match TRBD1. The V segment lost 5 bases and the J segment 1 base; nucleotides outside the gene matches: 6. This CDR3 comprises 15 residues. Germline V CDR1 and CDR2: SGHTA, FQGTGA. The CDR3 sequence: CASSPSGTGNTEAFF. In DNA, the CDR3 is TGTGCCAGCAGCCCGTCCGGGACAGGGAACACTGAAGCTTTCTTT.

The CDR3 protein is CASSHQGAGANVLTF. CDR3 DNA sequence: TGTGCCAGCAGTCATCAGGGGGCTGGGGCCAACGTCCTGACTTTC. V usage is TRBV6-2 or TRBV6-3 and J usage is TRBJ2-6; TRBD1 aligns across 7 bases. Germline V gives CDR1 MNHEY, CDR2 SVGEGT. V was clipped by 5 bases and J by 2 bases; unmatched bases: 3. This CDR3 region has 15 residues.

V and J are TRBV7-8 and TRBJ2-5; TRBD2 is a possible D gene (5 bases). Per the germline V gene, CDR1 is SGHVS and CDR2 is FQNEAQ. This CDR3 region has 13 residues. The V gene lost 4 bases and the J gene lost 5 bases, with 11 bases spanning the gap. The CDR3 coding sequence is TGTGCCAGCAGCTACCCGACGGGGGAGACCCAGTACTTC. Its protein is CASSYPTGETQYF.

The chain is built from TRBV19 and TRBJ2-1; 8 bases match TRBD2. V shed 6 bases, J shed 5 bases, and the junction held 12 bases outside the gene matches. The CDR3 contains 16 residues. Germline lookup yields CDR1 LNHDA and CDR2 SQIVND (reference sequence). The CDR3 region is CASRTGAGGQDNEQFF. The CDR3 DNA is TGTGCCAGTAGAACCGGCGCGGGGGGCCAGGACAATGAGCAGTTCTTC.

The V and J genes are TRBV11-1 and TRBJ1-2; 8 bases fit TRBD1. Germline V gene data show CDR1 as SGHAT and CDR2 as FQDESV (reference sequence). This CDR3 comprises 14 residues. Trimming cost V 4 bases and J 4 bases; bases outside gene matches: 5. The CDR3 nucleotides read TGTGCCAGCAGCTCGCGGACAGGGATCTATGGCTACACCTTC. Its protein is CASSSRTGIYGYTF. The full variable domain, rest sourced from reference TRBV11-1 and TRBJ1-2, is EAEVAQSPRYKITEKSQAVAFWCDPISGHATLYWYRQILGQGPELLVQFQDESVVDDSQLPKDRFSAERLKGVDSTLKIQPAELGDSAMYLCASSSRTGIYGYTFGSGTRLTVV.

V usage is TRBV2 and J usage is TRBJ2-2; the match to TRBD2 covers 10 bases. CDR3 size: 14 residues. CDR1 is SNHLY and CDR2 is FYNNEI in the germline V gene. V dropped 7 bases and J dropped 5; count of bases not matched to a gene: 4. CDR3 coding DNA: TGTGCCAGCAACCTAGCGGGAGATACCGGGGAGCTGTTTTTT. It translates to CASNLAGDTGELFF.